This T cell receptor beta chain is drawn from a study of shared clonotypes between healthy human individuals. Study results and limitations: Non-shared clonotypes had lower generation probabilities than clonotypes shared by all four sorted-subset donors.

Note on this clone: The antigen remains undetermined.

The J segment lost 2 bases and the V segment lost 1 base, leaving 7 bases of the junction unmatched. Looked up from germline, CDR1 is SGHRS and CDR2 is YFSETQ. This CDR3 spans 18 amino acids. Using immunoSEQ multiplex PCR, the repertoire was profiled, and TCRdb retains in-frame clones only, with some absent. The sample contains approximately 2.1 million clones, 93% of which appear only once. The genes are TRBV5-1 and TRBJ2-3; 13 nucleotides align to TRBD2. The sequence was obtained from a man between 18 and 29 years old in good health. Some clones in this sample may be carry-over from other donors' samples. Sequences were obtained from naive CD4+ T cells from PBMCs. The subset denotes: CD45RA+ positively selected. CDR3 in DNA: TGCGCCAGCAGCTTGACACTAGCGGGAGGGGGAATCACAGATACGCAGTATTTT. This translates into CASSLTLAGGGITDTQYF.